The next 9 T cell receptor beta chains were all read from a single sample in a study of blood T cell repertoires in COVID-19. Measured with immunoSEQ multiplex PCR; TCRdb has only the in-frame clones, and not every one. The sample consists of 200,000 to 300,000 clones, roughly 91% of them appearing once. Sequencing was carried out using peripheral blood. These TCRs come from a woman aged 40 to 49 who had recovered from COVID-19.

J is TRBJ2-7 and V is TRBV5-5; a possible D gene is TRBD2 (5 bases). The CDR3 has 13 amino acids. Germline V gene sequence: CDR1 SGHKS, CDR2 YYEKEE (reference sequence). V gave up 4 bases and J gave up 1 base, with 9 bases separating them. CDR3 coding DNA: TGTGCCAGCAGCGCGCGGACTTCCTACGAGCAGTACTTC. This translates into CASSARTSYEQYF.

This clone came up once. This chain links TRBV6-2 or TRBV6-3 with TRBJ2-3; D gene unclear. The CDR3 sequence is 13 residues long. V was pared by 0 bases and J by 5 bases, with 6 bases between. Germline V gene sequence: CDR1 MNHEY, CDR2 SVGEGT. The CDR3: CASSYSSRDTQYF. The CDR3 coding sequence is TGTGCCAGCAGTTACTCGTCTCGAGATACGCAGTATTTT.

V usage is TRBV7-2 and J usage is TRBJ1-3; tentatively, D is TRBD1 (6 bases). Looked up from germline, CDR1 is SGHTA and CDR2 is FQGNSA. There are 15 residues in the CDR3. V dropped 5 bases and J dropped 4 bases, with 15 bases sitting between them. This CDR3 reads CASSPTGPPGNTIYF. The CDR3 nucleotides read TGTGCCAGCAGCCCGACAGGACCCCCCGGAAACACCATATATTTT.

This clone has more than one count but fewer than ten. The V and J genes are TRBV30 and TRBJ2-7; weak D call: TRBD1 (6 bases). Germline V CDR1 and CDR2: GTSNPN, SVGIG (reference sequence). The CDR3 has 12 amino acids. Deletions cut 8 bases from V and 2 bases from J, with 13 bases between. CDR3 nucleotide sequence: TGTGCCGGGCTAGGGGGAACCTACGAGCAGTACTTC. It codes for CAGLGGTYEQYF.

The CDR3 loop reads CASSYSRTSPKGGQFF. The CDR3 coding sequence is TGTGCCAGCAGTTACTCCCGGACTAGCCCGAAGGGCGGGCAGTTCTTC. V is TRBV6-2 or TRBV6-3 and J is TRBJ2-1; 8 positions agree with TRBD2. The CDR3 totals 16 residues. Germline loops: CDR1 MNHEY, CDR2 SVGEGT. V was pared by 0 bases and J by 12 bases, with 13 bases of the junction left unmatched.

The J gene is TRBJ1-2, the V gene TRBV11-2; 11 bases align to TRBD1. Germline V gene sequence: CDR1 SGHAT, CDR2 FQNNGV. Trimming removed 5 bases from V and 4 bases from J; junction bases left unmatched: 6. The CDR3 length is 15 residues. The CDR3 reads CASSPRTGGAYGYTF. The CDR3 bases are TGTGCCAGCAGCCCCCGGACAGGGGGCGCCTATGGCTACACCTTC.

V gene TRBV12-5 combines with J gene TRBJ2-3; D call uncertain. The CDR3 has 12 residues. CDR1 is LGHNT, CDR2 FRNRAP, per germline. Trimming removed 0 bases at V and 6 bases at J, with 4 bases between. In DNA form, the CDR3 reads TGTGCTAGTGGTTTGGTTTCGGATACGCAGTATTTT. This gives the protein CASGLVSDTQYF.

The J gene is TRBJ1-6, the V gene TRBV30; no firm D call. The CDR3 extends over 15 amino acids. CDR1 is GTSNPN, CDR2 SVGIG, per germline (reference sequence). V dropped 0 bases and J dropped 7 bases, with 13 bases sitting between them. CDR3 sequence (DNA): TGTGCCTGGAGTGTAGGTGAGGCGGGAAATTCACCCCTCCACTTT. It codes for CAWSVGEAGNSPLHF.

J is TRBJ2-3 and V is TRBV30, with TRBD2 identical over 11 bases. CDR1 and CDR2 from the germline V gene are GTSNPN and SVGIG (reference sequence). V dropped 0 bases and J dropped 5; count of bases not matched to a gene: 13. This CDR3 is built from 18 residues. CDR3 protein: CAWSVQISWLAGGDTQYF. The CDR3 nucleotides are TGTGCCTGGAGTGTACAGATTTCGTGGCTAGCGGGGGGAGATACGCAGTATTTT.